This T cell receptor (beta chain) was captured in a study of graft-versus-host responses after intestinal transplantation. The CDR3 spans 16 residues. Germline V gene lookup returns CDR1 MDHEN and CDR2 SYDVKM. The V segment lost 5 bases and the J segment 4 bases; nucleotides outside the gene matches: 9. A remark on this clone: Its specificity is not known.

The assay was immunoSEQ multiplex PCR, and TCRdb's table has in-frame clones only and misses some. The repertoire consists of some 150,000 clones, with about nine tenths occurring once and the leading ten covering roughly 0.2%. This TCR came from a human donor who received an intestinal transplant. The V call is TRBV28, the J call TRBJ2-7, with TRBD2 matching 12 bases. The specimen was unstimulated CD4+ T cells sorted from spleen or lymph node cells, collected before intestinal transplant. For the CDR3, the DNA is TGTGCCAGCAGTCCCCTAGGACTAGCGGGATTGTACGAGCAGTACTTC. Translating it yields CASSPLGLAGLYEQYF.